Each of the 7 T cell receptor beta chains below was sequenced from the same sample in a study of T-cell memory formation after mild COVID-19 (dated by TCRdb to the early 2020s). The receptor library was made with 5' RACE. TCRdb lists the instrument as Illumina NovaSeq 6000. Starting from the raw public reads, TCRdb applied fastp trimming at Q25, assembled clones with MiXCR and retained in-frame beta chains. Every distinct CDR3 protein forms one entry, paired with its most common genes and DNA. The sample yields 500,000 to 600,000 distinct CDR3 sequences; more than 15% were counted once. Of the sample, about 12% falls within the top ten clones. The sample was PBMCs or a T cell subset sorted from them (not recorded which). The source of these receptors is an adult woman who had mild COVID-19 (a few samples of this study predate the infection). The sample titles of this study are shuffled in the database, so cell type and time point are left out; the donor was told from shared clones.

The chain uses TRBV7-9 and TRBJ1-2, with 7 positions matching TRBD1. V was clipped by 1 base and J by 7 bases; unmatched bases: 6. The CDR3 contains 14 residues. Germline V lookup: CDR1 SEHNR, CDR2 FQNEAQ (reference sequence). The CDR3 nucleotides are TGTGCCAGCAGCTTAGATCTCGACAGGGTTGGCTACACCTTC. It specifies CASSLDLDRVGYTF.

CDR3 residues: CASSLSHTSTDTQYF. The CDR3 nucleotides are TGTGCCAGCAGCTTATCTCATACTAGCACAGATACGCAGTATTTT. The J gene is TRBJ2-3, the V gene TRBV11-2; no clear D gene. The CDR3 sequence is 15 residues long. The germline CDR1 and CDR2 sequences are SGHAT and FQNNGV. V was trimmed by 2 bases and J by 0 bases, leaving 9 bases between them.

This chain connects TRBV5-1 to TRBJ1-2; a possible D gene is TRBD1 (6 bases). Deletions cut 4 bases from V and 7 bases from J, with 14 bases between. The CDR3 totals 13 residues. Germline lookup yields CDR1 SGHRS and CDR2 YFSETQ. CDR3 DNA sequence: TGCGCCAGCAGCCCGGGGACAAACACTGGCTACACCTTC. This gives the protein CASSPGTNTGYTF.

This clonotype was picked up a small number of times. The chain has TRBV3-1 and TRBJ1-4; possible D gene TRBD1, 6 bases. V was trimmed by 2 bases and J by 7 bases, leaving 14 bases between them. This CDR3 is 15 amino acids long. The germline V gene has CDR1 LGHDT and CDR2 YNNKEL (reference sequence). The chain's CDR3 is CASSQQGRQGEKLFF. The CDR3 DNA sequence: TGTGCCAGCAGCCAACAGGGGCGCCAGGGTGAAAAACTGTTTTTT.

This clonotype was seen only a few times. The CDR3 coding sequence is TGTGCCAGCTCCCCTTCCACAGGGGAAGTGAACACTGAAGCTTTCTTT. Protein product: CASSPSTGEVNTEAFF. V gene TRBV18 combines with J gene TRBJ1-1; TRBD1 aligns across 7 bases. Germline lookup yields CDR1 KGHSH and CDR2 LQKENI. The CDR3 has 16 amino acids. After removal of 6 bases from V and 0 bases from J, the junction contained 10 bases not matched to a gene.

This clonotype was picked up a small number of times. The chain couples TRBV6-1 to TRBJ1-1; D is possibly TRBD1 (5 bases). The germline V gene encodes CDR1 MNHNS and CDR2 SASEGT. CDR3 length equals 15 residues. Between the trimmed V and J ends, which lost 2 bases and 3 bases, there was a span of 13 bases. The DNA for the CDR3 is TGTGCCAGCAGTGAATTTCCGGGGGTCGACACTGAAGCTTTCTTT. Residues: CASSEFPGVDTEAFF.

This clonotype has a handful of counts. This rearrangement joins TRBV5-1 to TRBJ2-3, with 7 nucleotides matching TRBD1. The trim removed 4 bases at V and 4 bases at J, leaving 9 bases unmatched. The CDR3 has 15 residues. CDR1 is SGHRS and CDR2 is YFSETQ in the germline V gene. CDR3 in DNA: TGCGCCAGCAGCAACGACGAAGGGGGCTCAGATACGCAGTATTTT. It specifies CASSNDEGGSDTQYF.